Each of the 11 T cell receptor beta chains below was sequenced from the same sample in a study of OX40 agonist ivuxolimab in advanced cancers. Here immunoSEQ multiplex PCR was the method, and the copy in TCRdb shows in-frame clones only, minus some. This table holds around 100,000 clones, roughly 87% found once. Sequences were derived from CD4+ or CD8+ T cells sorted from blood, sampled in a trial of the OX40 agonist ivuxolimab. These receptors all stem from an adult with an advanced solid tumor such as melanoma, head and neck, liver or kidney cancer.

The genes are TRBV7-9 and TRBJ2-2; no clear D gene. V was pared by 5 bases and J by 7 bases, with 11 bases between. Looked up from germline, CDR1 is SEHNR and CDR2 is FQNEAQ (reference sequence). The CDR3 loop spans 13 amino acids. DNA for the CDR3: TGTGCCAGCAGCCCCCATAGTATCGGGGAGCTGTTTTTT. Its translation is CASSPHSIGELFF.

This chain joins TRBV7-2 and TRBJ2-1, with D perhaps matching TRBD2 (6 bases). This CDR3 has 12 residues. V dropped 5 bases and J dropped 13 bases, with 15 bases sitting between them. Germline loops: CDR1 SGHTA, CDR2 FQGNSA. Here the CDR3 reads CASSHPGTEQFF. DNA for the CDR3: TGTGCCAGCAGCCATCCCGGGACTGAACAGTTCTTC.

The chain has TRBV7-3 and TRBJ2-5, with D unclear. The ends were cut back, 5 bases at V and 0 bases at J, with 7 bases in the middle. CDR1 is SGHTA, CDR2 FQGTGA, per germline. This CDR3 spans 13 amino acids. The CDR3 region has the DNA TGTGCCAGCAGCGTCCGGGACCAAGAGACCCAGTACTTC. Translating gives CASSVRDQETQYF. The full variable domain, in which reference TRBV7-3 and TRBJ2-5 provide the parts outside the CDR3, is GAGVSQTPSNKVTEKGKYVELRCDPISGHTALYWYRQSLGQGPEFLIYFQGTGAADDSGLPNDRFFAVRPEGSVSTLKIQRTERGDSAVYLCASSVRDQETQYFGPGTRLLVL.

The chain links TRBV18 to TRBJ2-5; D may match TRBD1 or TRBD2 (5 bases each). Trimming stripped 0 bases from V and 3 bases from J, with 14 bases between. The CDR3 covers 16 residues. CDR1 and CDR2 (germline): KGHSH, LQKENI. CDR3 sequence: CASSPPVWGKEETQYF. CDR3 coding DNA: TGTGCCAGCTCACCACCGGTATGGGGGAAGGAAGAGACCCAGTACTTC. The complete variable domain, with remaining parts taken from reference TRBV18 and TRBJ2-5, reads NAGVMQNPRHLVRRRGQEARLRCSPMKGHSHVYWYRQLPEEGLKFMVYLQKENIIDESGMPKERFSAEFPKEGPSILRIQQVVRGDSAAYFCASSPPVWGKEETQYFGPGTRLLVL.

This chain connects TRBV4-2 to TRBJ2-5; 9 nucleotides align to TRBD2. The CDR3 sequence is 15 residues long. Unmatched junction bases numbered 8, after V lost 4 bases and J lost 5 bases. CDR1 LGHNA and CDR2 YNFKEQ come from the germline V gene. Here the CDR3 DNA reads TGTGCCAGCAGCCCCACTAGCGGGTTTCAGGAGACCCAGTACTTC. Protein sequence: CASSPTSGFQETQYF.

The chain links TRBV6-6 to TRBJ1-1, with D maybe TRBD1 (6 bases). CDR1 is MNHNY and CDR2 is SVGAGI in the germline V gene (reference sequence). The CDR3 runs to 12 residues. V was cut by 6 bases and J by 7 bases, with 12 bases left in between. DNA of the CDR3: TGTGCCAGCAGAGTGGACAGTCTTGAAGCTTTCTTT. Its protein product is CASRVDSLEAFF.

V and J are TRBV4-3 and TRBJ2-2, with D possibly TRBD1 on 6 matching bases. The ends were cut back, 0 bases at V and 6 bases at J, with 11 bases in the middle. Germline-derived CDR1 and CDR2 are LGHNA and YSLEER. CDR3 size: 15 residues. CDR3 amino acids: CASSQDWGHAGELFF. The CDR3 DNA reads TGCGCCAGCAGCCAAGATTGGGGGCATGCCGGGGAGCTGTTTTTT.

V usage is TRBV30 and J usage is TRBJ1-3; D gene ambiguous. Germline CDR1 GTSNPN, CDR2 SVGIG (reference sequence). The CDR3 is made up of 11 amino acids. V lost 5 bases to trimming and J lost 3 bases, with 5 bases between them. CDR3: CAWAGGNTIYF. Here the CDR3 DNA reads TGTGCCTGGGCTGGTGGAAACACCATATATTTT.

The sample holds one count of this clone. V is TRBV4-1 and J is TRBJ1-4; 7 positions match TRBD1. The germline gives CDR1 MGHRA, CDR2 YSYEKL. The CDR3 length is 16 residues. Trimming took 0 bases from V and 10 from J; bases not matched to a gene: 11. The CDR3 region has the DNA TGCGCCAGCAGCCAAGAAGGACAGGCGGCGCGGGTAAAACTGTTTTTT. Protein product: CASSQEGQAARVKLFF.

The rearrangement links TRBV18 to TRBJ1-1; D may be TRBD1 (5 bases). The germline V gene has CDR1 KGHSH and CDR2 LQKENI. The CDR3 extends over 15 amino acids. Trimming took 4 bases from V and 1 from J, leaving 13 bases between them. DNA for the CDR3: TGTGCCAGCTCACTAACGACAGAACGGAACACTGAAGCTTTCTTT. It is translated as CASSLTTERNTEAFF.

For the CDR3, the DNA is TGTGCATCACAACCCCGGGACAGGGGCTACAATGAGCAGTTCTTC. Protein: CASQPRDRGYNEQFF. The chain is built from TRBV30 and TRBJ2-1; 10 nucleotides line up with TRBD1. The CDR3 spans 15 residues. CDR1 and CDR2 from the germline V gene are GTSNPN and SVGIG (reference sequence).